A single sample is the source of the 22 T cell receptor beta chains below, sequenced in a study of blood T cell repertoires in COVID-19. Assay used: immunoSEQ multiplex PCR; TCRdb lists only in-frame clones, some missing. The sample consists of a few hundred thousand clones, more than 70% of them appearing once. The sequenced sample consisted of peripheral blood. These TCRs come from a man younger than 35 who had recovered from COVID-19.

In its sample, this clone was seen once. The chain uses TRBV6-2 or TRBV6-3 and TRBJ1-2; D is possibly TRBD1 (5 bases). CDR1 is MNHEY and CDR2 is SVGEGT in the germline V gene. Trimming left V 6 bases short and J 1 base short, with 15 bases between. This CDR3 comprises 15 residues. DNA of the CDR3: TGTGCCAGCAGCCTCAATCCGACAGATAACTATGGCTACACCTTC. Protein sequence: CASSLNPTDNYGYTF.

The chain carries TRBV27 and TRBJ1-5; TRBD1 aligns across 10 bases. The CDR3 is made up of 17 amino acids. J gave up 5 bases and V 1 base, and 8 bases lay outside the gene matches. Germline V lookup: CDR1 MNHEY, CDR2 SMNVEV (reference sequence). The chain's CDR3 is CASSLFGGQGVHQPQHF. As DNA, the CDR3 is TGTGCCAGCAGTTTATTCGGCGGACAGGGGGTTCATCAGCCCCAGCATTTT.

This clone was detected only once. CDR3 protein: CAWTPGTGDEQYF. CDR3 DNA: TGTGCCTGGACCCCAGGGACAGGGGACGAGCAGTACTTC. The gene calls are TRBV30 and TRBJ2-7; 10 bases are a match to TRBD1. This CDR3 region has 13 residues. From germline, CDR1 is GTSNPN and CDR2 SVGIG (reference sequence). Trimming cost V 4 bases and J 5 bases; bases outside gene matches: 5.

The chain links TRBV7-2 to TRBJ2-7; TRBD1 agrees at 8 bases. V lost 3 bases, J lost 2 bases, and 6 bases stayed unmatched. CDR1 and CDR2 from the germline V gene are SGHTA and FQGNSA. The CDR3 has 15 residues. CDR3 residues: CASSFTGTGAYEQYF. CDR3 sequence (DNA): TGTGCCAGCAGCTTTACCGGGACAGGAGCCTACGAGCAGTACTTC.

The gene calls are TRBV5-5 and TRBJ2-7, with 7 bases aligning to TRBD1. This CDR3 comprises 13 residues. V dropped 4 bases and J dropped 6; count of bases not matched to a gene: 7. CDR1 SGHKS and CDR2 YYEKEE come from the germline V gene (reference sequence). The CDR3 reads CASSLLTGFEQYF. The CDR3 DNA follows: TGTGCCAGCAGCCTCCTGACAGGGTTCGAGCAGTACTTC.

This chain links TRBV9 with TRBJ2-1, with a weak D call TRBD2 (7 bases). The CDR3 has 15 residues. From germline, CDR1 is SGDLS and CDR2 YYNGEE. V shed 6 bases and J shed 0 bases, with 13 bases lying between them. This chain's CDR3 is CASTPGGLSYNEQFF. The DNA for the CDR3 is TGTGCCAGCACCCCCGGGGGGCTCTCCTACAATGAGCAGTTCTTC.

This clone has just one count. J is TRBJ1-2 and V is TRBV9; TRBD1 agrees at 7 bases. With V trimmed by 3 bases and J by 0 bases, 2 bases remained unmatched. This CDR3 has 14 residues. Germline CDR1 SGDLS, CDR2 YYNGEE. CDR3 DNA sequence: TGTGCCAGCAGCGCGGGGACAGCTAACTATGGCTACACCTTC. It yields the protein CASSAGTANYGYTF.

The CDR3 nucleotides are TGTGCCAGCATGACAGGTCCTGATACTGAAGCTTTCTTT. Protein: CASMTGPDTEAFF. The V call is TRBV6-5, the J call TRBJ1-1, with D perhaps TRBD1 (6 bases). Trimming cost V 7 bases and J 5 bases, with 14 bases left between them. Germline lookup yields CDR1 MNHEY and CDR2 SVGAGI. The CDR3 contains 13 residues.

To note about this clone: Other DNA sequences in this sample translate to the same CDR3. The rearrangement links TRBV19 to TRBJ1-1; D might be TRBD1 (5 bases). The CDR3 is 13 residues long. Germline-derived CDR1 and CDR2 are LNHDA and SQIVND (reference sequence). V dropped 4 bases and J dropped 1 base, with 7 bases sitting between them. The CDR3 region has the DNA TGTGCCAGTAGTAGCGGGGGGAACACTGAAGCTTTCTTT. Its translation: CASSSGGNTEAFF.

The chain is built from TRBV5-1 and TRBJ1-1; no firm D call. Germline lookup yields CDR1 SGHRS and CDR2 YFSETQ. CDR3 length equals 14 residues. Deletions cut 2 bases from V and 0 bases from J, with 8 bases between. For the CDR3, the DNA is TGCGCCAGCAGCTTAGACACCTTGAACACTGAAGCTTTCTTT. It yields the protein CASSLDTLNTEAFF. The whole variable domain, filled in from reference TRBV5-1 and TRBJ1-1, reads KAGVTQTPRYLIKTRGQQVTLSCSPISGHRSVSWYQQTPGQGLQFLFEYFSETQRNKGNFPGRFSGRQFSNSRSEMNVSTLELGDSALYLCASSLDTLNTEAFFGQGTRLTVV.

The chain couples TRBV4-1 to TRBJ2-7, with 8 positions matching TRBD1. CDR1 is MGHRA and CDR2 is YSYEKL in the germline V gene. V trimming: 3 bases; J trimming: 3 bases; junction bases outside the gene matches: 4. This CDR3 has 14 residues. CDR3 in amino acids: CASSHDRGGYEQYF. CDR3 DNA: TGCGCCAGCAGCCACGACAGGGGTGGCTACGAGCAGTACTTC.

This clone has just one count. V and J are TRBV9 and TRBJ2-3, with 12 bases lining up with TRBD2. The V gene end was trimmed by 3 bases and the J gene end by 2 bases; junction bases not matched to a gene: 7. This CDR3 region has 17 residues. In germline, CDR1 is SGDLS, CDR2 YYNGEE. The CDR3 here is CASSGRLAGENTDTQYF. Here the CDR3 DNA reads TGTGCCAGCAGCGGCCGACTAGCGGGGGAAAACACAGATACGCAGTATTTT.

V and J are TRBV4-1 and TRBJ1-2, with D perhaps TRBD1 (5 bases). The CDR3 covers 14 residues. V shed 0 bases and J shed 3 bases, with 8 bases lying between them. Germline V gives CDR1 MGHRA, CDR2 YSYEKL. CDR3 protein: CASSQDWGDYGYTF. The CDR3 DNA reads TGCGCCAGCAGCCAAGATTGGGGGGACTATGGCTACACCTTC.

The rearrangement links TRBV9 to TRBJ2-7; possibly TRBD2 for D (6 bases). The V and J ends lost 0 bases and 6 bases respectively, with 13 bases between them. CDR1 and CDR2 (germline): SGDLS, YYNGEE. This CDR3 is built from 14 residues. DNA for the CDR3: TGTGCCAGCAGCGTAGGGGGAGGAACTAGCGAGCAGTACTTC. Translating it yields CASSVGGGTSEQYF.

This chain uses TRBV5-1 with TRBJ2-1; D gene uncertain. This CDR3 has 13 amino acids. Trimming shortened V by 7 bases and J by 7 bases, and 15 bases separated the two germline ends. Germline V lookup: CDR1 SGHRS, CDR2 YFSETQ. The DNA of the CDR3 is TGCGCCAGCGCAGAGGCTAACACTAATGAGCAGTTCTTC. Protein product: CASAEANTNEQFF.

The V gene is TRBV15, the J gene TRBJ2-7; TRBD1 aligns across 8 bases. V shed 5 bases, J shed 3 bases, and the junction held 6 bases outside the gene matches. CDR3 length: 14 residues. CDR1 and CDR2 (germline): LNHNV, YYDKDF (reference sequence). The CDR3: CATSVGQGDYEQYF. CDR3 sequence (DNA): TGTGCCACCAGCGTCGGACAGGGTGACTACGAGCAGTACTTC.

The V gene is TRBV7-2, the J gene TRBJ1-5; 7 bases agree with TRBD1. Germline CDR1 and CDR2: SGHTA and FQGNSA. CDR3 size: 15 residues. Trimming took 6 bases from V and 1 from J; bases not matched to a gene: 6. This CDR3 is CASRRTGASNQPQHF. Here the CDR3 DNA reads TGTGCCAGCAGAAGAACAGGGGCAAGCAATCAGCCCCAGCATTTT.

This chain connects TRBV2 to TRBJ1-2, with 9 bases identical to TRBD1. The junction had 11 bases not matched to a gene; V was cut back by 10 bases and J by 2 bases. This CDR3 contains 15 residues. Per germline, CDR1 SNHLY and CDR2 FYNNEI. Here the CDR3 DNA reads TGTGCCACCAGGACAGGGGTAAATCCCAACTATGGCTACACCTTC. Amino acids: CATRTGVNPNYGYTF.

The J gene is TRBJ1-1, the V gene TRBV29-1; D uncertain. Trimming cost V 3 bases and J 0 bases, with 8 bases left between them. The CDR3 is made up of 13 amino acids. Germline V CDR1 and CDR2: SQVTM, ANQGSEA. The CDR3 protein is CSVEVQLNTEAFF. For the CDR3, the DNA is TGCAGCGTTGAGGTACAGCTGAACACTGAAGCTTTCTTT.

The genes are TRBV7-9 and TRBJ1-5, with TRBD1 as a possible D gene (5 bases). Trimming removed 1 base at V and 0 bases at J, with 10 bases between. Germline loops: CDR1 SEHNR, CDR2 FQNEAQ (reference sequence). The length of the CDR3 is 16 residues. CDR3 sequence reads: CASSLGGADSNQPQHF. DNA of the CDR3: TGTGCCAGCAGCTTAGGTGGGGCAGATAGCAATCAGCCCCAGCATTTT.

The chain combines TRBV18 with TRBJ2-4; 7 bases map to TRBD1. CDR1 and CDR2 (germline): KGHSH, LQKENI. The CDR3 is 19 residues long. The V and J ends lost 2 bases and 1 base, in that order; junction bases with no gene match: 14. The chain's CDR3 is CASSPSPGQTFEAKNIQYF. CDR3 nucleotides: TGTGCCAGCTCACCAAGTCCGGGACAGACCTTCGAGGCCAAAAACATTCAGTACTTC.

The V call is TRBV27, the J call TRBJ2-7; 7 bases are a match to TRBD1. Germline values: CDR1 MNHEY, CDR2 SMNVEV (reference sequence). The CDR3 is made up of 16 amino acids. V shed 1 base and J 0 bases; nucleotides not matched to a gene: 6. DNA of the CDR3: TGTGCCAGCAGTTTATTCGAAGACAGGGCCTCCTACGAGCAGTACTTC. Its translation is CASSLFEDRASYEQYF.